These 26 T cell receptor beta chains came from one sample sequenced in a study of shared clonotypes between healthy human individuals. Libraries were prepared by immunoSEQ multiplex PCR; TCRdb keeps only in-frame clonotypes and omits some of them. This table has some 2,400,000 clones, 95% appearing once. The sample was naive CD4+ T cells sorted from blood. Described subset: CD45RA+ positively selected. The receptors derive from a man between 18 and 29 years old in good health.

This clone was observed a single time. The chain couples TRBV6-6 to TRBJ1-2; D is undetermined. The germline V gene has CDR1 MNHNY and CDR2 SVGAGI (reference sequence). V lost 2 bases and J lost 7, with 11 bases in between. The CDR3 runs 13 residues. Here the CDR3 DNA reads TGTGCCAGCAGTTACGACGGAGGATTTGGCTACACCTTC. Protein product: CASSYDGGFGYTF.

The rearrangement links TRBV28 to TRBJ2-7; the match to TRBD1 covers 7 bases. V gave up 8 bases and J gave up 2 bases; unmatched junction bases: 6. CDR3 size: 13 residues. Germline V gene lookup returns CDR1 MDHEN and CDR2 SYDVKM. The CDR3 nucleotides read TGTGCCAGCCGAGGACAGGAACCCTACGAGCAGTACTTC. The encoded protein is CASRGQEPYEQYF.

The chain links TRBV4-3 to TRBJ2-7; D is possibly TRBD2 (7 bases). The germline gives CDR1 LGHNA, CDR2 YSLEER. The CDR3 is made up of 14 amino acids. V gave up 4 bases and J gave up 2 bases, with 12 bases separating them. This CDR3 is CASSRTRGTYEQYF. DNA for the CDR3: TGCGCCAGCAGCCGGACTAGGGGGACCTACGAGCAGTACTTC.

This clone has only one observation. The gene calls are TRBV6-5 and TRBJ2-5; D is ambiguous. The germline V gene encodes CDR1 MNHEY and CDR2 SVGAGI. This CDR3 is 13 amino acids long. V was shortened by 5 bases and J by 2 bases, with 9 bases between the two germline ends. DNA for the CDR3: TGTGCCAGCAGTACCACACGGCAAGAGACCCAGTACTTC. It translates to CASSTTRQETQYF.

This chain uses TRBV5-1 with TRBJ1-1; D gene unclear. The CDR3 has 14 residues. V lost 0 bases to trimming and J lost 0 bases, with 6 bases between them. Germline values: CDR1 SGHRS, CDR2 YFSETQ. CDR3 bases: TGCGCCAGCAGCTTGGCCTCGGTGAACACTGAAGCTTTCTTT. Translation gives CASSLASVNTEAFF. The full variable domain, its missing parts supplied by reference TRBV5-1 and TRBJ1-1, is KAGVTQTPRYLIKTRGQQVTLSCSPISGHRSVSWYQQTPGQGLQFLFEYFSETQRNKGNFPGRFSGRQFSNSRSEMNVSTLELGDSALYLCASSLASVNTEAFFGQGTRLTVV.

The chain links TRBV6-1 to TRBJ2-2, with a possible D match to TRBD2 (6 bases). Germline V gene sequence: CDR1 MNHNS, CDR2 SASEGT. This CDR3 contains 12 residues. V lost 6 bases to trimming and J lost 4 bases, with 6 bases between them. The CDR3 DNA reads TGTGCCAGCAGGGGAGGCACCGGGGAGCTGTTTTTT. Its protein product is CASRGGTGELFF.

This chain joins TRBV18 and TRBJ1-5; 7 nucleotides line up with TRBD1. V gave up 4 bases and J gave up 2 bases; unmatched junction bases: 5. Germline-derived CDR1 and CDR2 are KGHSH and LQKENI. The CDR3 consists of 15 residues. CDR3 in amino acids: CASSQGAAGNQPQHF. The CDR3 DNA reads TGTGCCAGCTCACAGGGGGCGGCCGGCAATCAGCCCCAGCATTTT.

This clone was detected only once. The chain combines TRBV5-1 with TRBJ2-2; a possible D gene is TRBD1 (6 bases). Trimming shortened V by 0 bases and J by 1 base, and 13 bases separated the two germline ends. The CDR3 loop spans 17 amino acids. Germline loops: CDR1 SGHRS, CDR2 YFSETQ. The CDR3, as DNA: TGCGCCAGCAGCTTGGCCCCGGTGGACAGGAACACCGGGGAGCTGTTTTTT. It encodes CASSLAPVDRNTGELFF.

The chain links TRBV10-3 to TRBJ1-6; TRBD1 matches 7 bases. The CDR3 spans 14 residues. J lost 7 bases, V lost 6 bases, and 6 bases had no gene match. Germline CDR1 reads ENHRY; CDR2 reads SYGVKD. The CDR3 DNA follows: TGTGCCATCAGAATCGACAGGGACAATTCACCCCTCCACTTT. Translated, it gives CAIRIDRDNSPLHF.

This clone was seen just once. This specimen includes other DNA sequences encoding the same CDR3. The chain joins TRBV5-4 to TRBJ2-5; D call uncertain. The CDR3 sequence is 13 residues long. Germline CDR1 and CDR2: SGHNT and YYREEE (reference sequence). The V gene lost 0 bases and the J gene lost 2 bases, with 5 bases spanning the gap. CDR3: CASSLGLQETQYF. CDR3 DNA sequence: TGTGCCAGCAGCTTGGGGCTTCAAGAGACCCAGTACTTC.

V and J are TRBV27 and TRBJ1-4, with D uncertain. Germline V CDR1 and CDR2: MNHEY, SMNVEV (reference sequence). The CDR3 loop spans 17 amino acids. With 5 bases removed from V and 4 bases from J, the gap between germline ends came to 20 bases. The CDR3 here is CASSPSSFVRLNEKLFF. In DNA form, the CDR3 reads TGTGCCAGCAGTCCATCCTCCTTCGTGCGGCTTAATGAAAAACTGTTTTTT.

This CDR3 reads CASSLWLAGGNTGELFF. The CDR3 nucleotides read TGTGCCAGCAGTTTATGGCTAGCGGGGGGGAACACCGGGGAGCTGTTTTTT. This chain joins TRBV27 and TRBJ2-2, with TRBD2 identical over 11 bases. CDR1 is MNHEY and CDR2 is SMNVEV in the germline V gene (reference sequence). The CDR3 runs 17 residues. V gave up 1 base and J gave up 1 base; unmatched junction bases: 2.

The CDR3 DNA is TGTGCCAGCAGCCCCCTGGGGGGGAGTGTGTACGAGCAGTACTTC. Translating it yields CASSPLGGSVYEQYF. The V gene is TRBV7-6, the J gene TRBJ2-7, with 7 bases lining up with TRBD2. Germline CDR1 is SGHVS and CDR2 is FNYEAQ. This CDR3 has 15 residues. The ends lost 5 bases at V and 4 bases at J; junction bases unmatched: 11.

J is TRBJ2-1 and V is TRBV5-4, with D perhaps TRBD2 (6 bases). The CDR3 is made up of 16 amino acids. V lost 3 bases, J lost 8 bases, and 21 bases lay in between. The germline V gene has CDR1 SGHNT and CDR2 YYREEE (reference sequence). The chain's CDR3 is CASSSPDYRSSYEQFF. The CDR3 DNA reads TGTGCCAGCAGCTCCCCGGACTATCGATCTAGCTATGAGCAGTTCTTC.

The chain joins TRBV19 to TRBJ1-1; no reliable D call. CDR1 is LNHDA and CDR2 is SQIVND in the germline V gene (reference sequence). The CDR3 extends over 11 amino acids. Trimming cost V 11 bases and J 4 bases, with 11 bases left between them. CDR3 protein: CAAIVGTEAFF. CDR3 DNA: TGTGCCGCTATAGTGGGCACTGAAGCTTTCTTT.

This clone was detected once. V gene TRBV18 combines with J gene TRBJ1-2; D is undetermined. CDR1 is KGHSH and CDR2 is LQKENI in the germline V gene. This CDR3 has 15 amino acids. Trimming pared 3 bases from V and 8 bases from J, leaving 19 bases between. In DNA form, the CDR3 reads TGTGCCAGCTCACCGGGGAGCCAAACGCCGCGGGGCTACACCTTC. This sequence encodes CASSPGSQTPRGYTF.

This clone was seen a single time. The V and J genes are TRBV11-2 and TRBJ2-3, with 8 positions matching TRBD2. CDR1 and CDR2 from the germline V gene are SGHAT and FQNNGV. The CDR3 covers 17 residues. V was pared by 0 bases and J by 1 base, with 6 bases of the junction left unmatched. This CDR3 reads CASSLDLLLAGTDTQYF. In DNA, the CDR3 is TGTGCCAGCAGCTTAGATCTTTTACTAGCGGGCACAGATACGCAGTATTTT.

This CDR3 reads CASSRVGSGSPLHF. The CDR3 DNA reads as TGTGCCAGCAGTCGTGTGGGAAGCGGTTCACCCCTCCACTTT. The chain uses TRBV25-1 and TRBJ1-6; D unresolved. The CDR3 has 14 residues. With 5 bases removed from V and 9 bases from J, the gap between germline ends came to 14 bases. The germline V gene has CDR1 MGHDK and CDR2 SYGVNS.

This clone has a handful of counts. CDR3 in DNA: TGCGCCAGCAGCCAAGAAGCCCCCGGTGGTGTAGCCAAAAACATTCAGTACTTC. It encodes CASSQEAPGGVAKNIQYF. J is TRBJ2-4 and V is TRBV4-3; D not certain. Germline CDR1 and CDR2: LGHNA and YSLEER. The V and J ends lost 0 bases and 0 bases respectively, with 15 bases between them. There are 18 residues in the CDR3.

The chain is built from TRBV9 and TRBJ2-1, with a possible D match to TRBD2 (5 bases). The CDR3 is made up of 14 amino acids. The V end was cut by 1 base, the J end by 2 bases, with 7 bases between. Per the germline V gene, CDR1 is SGDLS and CDR2 is YYNGEE. The CDR3 sequence is CASSVYGAYNEQFF. CDR3 DNA: TGTGCCAGCAGCGTATACGGGGCCTACAATGAGCAGTTCTTC.

The chain couples TRBV9 to TRBJ2-7; D remains unclear. CDR3 size: 14 residues. Trimming took 4 bases from V and 2 from J, leaving 13 bases between them. Per germline, CDR1 SGDLS and CDR2 YYNGEE. The CDR3, as DNA: TGTGCCAGCAGCCTGCAGAGCAACGCCTACGAGCAGTACTTC. This encodes CASSLQSNAYEQYF.

This clone was counted once. This chain connects TRBV11-2 to TRBJ1-1; D gene ambiguous. The CDR3 contains 15 residues. Trimming removed 1 base at V and 6 bases at J, with 15 bases between. CDR1 is SGHAT, CDR2 FQNNGV, per germline. The CDR3 reads CASSLGILRSAEAFF. The CDR3 DNA reads as TGTGCCAGCAGCTTAGGGATTTTGAGGAGTGCTGAAGCTTTCTTT.

This clone was detected once. The chain is built from TRBV7-9 and TRBJ1-3, with D unresolved. This CDR3 comprises 16 residues. The ends were cut back, 1 base at V and 0 bases at J, with 10 bases in the middle. Germline CDR1 reads SEHNR; CDR2 reads FQNEAQ (reference sequence). The CDR3: CASSLDALSSGNTIYF. The CDR3 coding sequence is TGTGCCAGCAGCTTAGACGCATTGAGCTCTGGAAACACCATATATTTT.

The rearrangement joins TRBV5-1 to TRBJ2-2; 9 bases map to TRBD1. CDR1 SGHRS and CDR2 YFSETQ come from the germline V gene. The V gene end was trimmed by 0 bases and the J gene end by 5 bases; junction bases not matched to a gene: 2. This CDR3 has 15 residues. The CDR3 DNA follows: TGCGCCAGCAGCTTGGGGGACAGGGAAACCGGGGAGCTGTTTTTT. Its translation is CASSLGDRETGELFF.

This chain links TRBV30 with TRBJ2-3, with D tentatively TRBD1 or TRBD2 (5 bases each). Looked up from germline, CDR1 is GTSNPN and CDR2 is SVGIG (reference sequence). The V end lost 4 bases, the J end lost 3 bases, and 17 bases lay between the germline ends. The CDR3 runs 15 residues. For the CDR3, the DNA is TGTGCCTGGATCCCAGCGAGGGGCGGGACAGATACGCAGTATTTT. Its protein is CAWIPARGGTDTQYF.

This chain uses TRBV7-2 with TRBJ2-7; D might be TRBD1 or TRBD2, each matching 5 bases. V lost 5 bases and J lost 2, with 13 bases in between. Germline values: CDR1 SGHTA, CDR2 FQGNSA. This CDR3 is 14 amino acids long. CDR3 sequence: CASSPHRDPYEQYF. In DNA, the CDR3 is TGTGCCAGCAGCCCCCACCGGGACCCCTACGAGCAGTACTTC.